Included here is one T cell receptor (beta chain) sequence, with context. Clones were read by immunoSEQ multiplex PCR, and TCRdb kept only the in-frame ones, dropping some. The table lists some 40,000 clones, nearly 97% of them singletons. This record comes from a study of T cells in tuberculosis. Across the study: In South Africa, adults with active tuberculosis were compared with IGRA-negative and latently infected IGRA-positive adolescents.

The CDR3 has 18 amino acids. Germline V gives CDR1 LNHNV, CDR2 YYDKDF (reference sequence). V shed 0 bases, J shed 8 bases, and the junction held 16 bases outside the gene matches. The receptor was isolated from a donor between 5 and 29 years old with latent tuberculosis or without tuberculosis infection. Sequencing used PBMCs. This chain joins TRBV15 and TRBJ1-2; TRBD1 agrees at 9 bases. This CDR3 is CATSRDGEVYRGRRGYTF. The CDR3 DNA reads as TGTGCCACCAGCAGAGATGGGGAAGTTTACAGGGGGCGAAGGGGCTACACCTTC. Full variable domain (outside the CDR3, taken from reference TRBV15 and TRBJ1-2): DAMVIQNPRYQVTQFGKPVTLSCSQTLNHNVMYWYQQKSSQAPKLLFHYYDKDFNNEADTPDNFQSRRPNTSFCFLDIRSPGLGDTAMYLCATSRDGEVYRGRRGYTFGSGTRLTVV.